The 19 T cell receptor beta chains listed next were all sequenced from one sample in a study of post-analysis software for immune sequencing data. Which antigens these TCRs recognize remains unknown. Study observations and caveats: About 5 TRBV segments were significantly more frequent in patients than in controls. TRBV5-6, TRBV5-1 and TRBV20-1 were among these segments.

Unique molecular identifiers featured in each of the TCR beta cDNA libraries. TCRdb redid the calling of the PCR reads with MiXCR, one entry per CDR3 protein. The data contain under 650,000 distinct CDR3 sequences, roughly 45% of them seen just once; the ten biggest clones take up 1.5% to 2%. Sequenced sample: blood. The receptors derive from a girl aged 10-17 years with multiple sclerosis.

The genes are TRBV10-3 and TRBJ1-1, with D hard to call. V was trimmed by 6 bases and J by 0 bases, leaving 8 bases between them. Germline V CDR1 and CDR2: ENHRY, SYGVKD. This CDR3 is built from 13 residues. In DNA, the CDR3 is TGTGCCATCAGCGATATCTTGAACACTGAAGCTTTCTTT. This encodes CAISDILNTEAFF.

This clonotype was picked up a small number of times. This chain connects TRBV6-2 or TRBV6-3 to TRBJ1-2; weak D call: TRBD1 (6 bases). Trimming stripped 10 bases from V and 3 bases from J, with 12 bases between. The length of the CDR3 is 12 residues. From germline, CDR1 is MNHEY and CDR2 SVGEGT. The DNA for the CDR3 is TGTGCCATCAGCGCAGGGGACTATGGCTACACCTTC. Amino acid sequence: CAISAGDYGYTF.

V gene TRBV5-1 combines with J gene TRBJ2-3; TRBD2 is a possible D gene (6 bases). The CDR3 length is 15 residues. V was trimmed by 5 bases and J by 6 bases, leaving 19 bases between them. Germline lookup yields CDR1 SGHRS and CDR2 YFSETQ. As DNA, the CDR3 is TGCGCCAGCAGACAACTAGCCACCTCATGGGATACGCAGTATTTT. This sequence encodes CASRQLATSWDTQYF.

The V and J genes are TRBV5-5 and TRBJ1-5, with D uncertain. CDR1 and CDR2 from the germline V gene are SGHKS and YYEKEE (reference sequence). V lost 0 bases, J lost 7 bases, and 11 bases lay in between. This CDR3 has 14 amino acids. The CDR3 DNA follows: TGTGCCAGCAGCTTGGCGGGCCTTTCACAGCCCCAGCATTTT. This codes for CASSLAGLSQPQHF. The whole variable domain, remainder taken from reference TRBV5-5 and TRBJ1-5, is DAGVTQSPTHLIKTRGQQVTLRCSPISGHKSVSWYQQVLGQGPQFIFQYYEKEERGRGNFPDRFSARQFPNYSSELNVNALLLGDSALYLCASSLAGLSQPQHFGDGTRLSIL.

The chain has TRBV29-1 and TRBJ1-2, with 10 bases fitting TRBD1. The germline V gene encodes CDR1 SQVTM and CDR2 ANQGSEA. Trimming removed 6 bases from V and 2 bases from J; junction bases left unmatched: 9. This CDR3 has 15 residues. In DNA, the CDR3 is TGCAGCGTCACCCCTCCGGACAGGGGGAACTATGGCTACACCTTC. Translation: CSVTPPDRGNYGYTF.

This rearrangement joins TRBV5-5 to TRBJ2-1, with D unresolved. Trimming left V 4 bases short and J 2 bases short, with 16 bases between. The CDR3 has 16 residues. Germline V gene data show CDR1 as SGHKS and CDR2 as YYEKEE (reference sequence). CDR3 nucleotides: TGTGCCAGCAGCCTCCCTCGGGCTTCGGCCTACAATGAGCAGTTCTTC. It codes for CASSLPRASAYNEQFF. The variable domain in full, completed from reference TRBV5-5 and TRBJ2-1, reads DAGVTQSPTHLIKTRGQQVTLRCSPISGHKSVSWYQQVLGQGPQFIFQYYEKEERGRGNFPDRFSARQFPNYSSELNVNALLLGDSALYLCASSLPRASAYNEQFFGPGTRLTVL.

This clonotype appeared a few times. One end of the junction is discordant with germline, which a read error may explain. The chain uses TRBV5-6 and TRBJ2-4; D may be TRBD1 (5 bases). The CDR3 runs to 13 residues. Germline V lookup: CDR1 SGHDT, CDR2 YYEEEE. This chain's CDR3 is CEKRQTAKNIQYF. The DNA for the CDR3 is TGCGAGAAAAGACAGACGGCCAAAAACATTCAGTACTTC.

The rearrangement joins TRBV10-3 to TRBJ2-1; maybe TRBD2 (6 bases). CDR3 length equals 17 residues. The V end lost 8 bases, the J end lost 7 bases, and 27 bases lay between the germline ends. The germline V gene has CDR1 ENHRY and CDR2 SYGVKD. The CDR3 bases are TGTGCCATCGGTACACCCCCGGGGCGGGACTTAGATAATGAGCAGTTCTTC. This translates into CAIGTPPGRDLDNEQFF.

This chain uses TRBV5-1 with TRBJ2-7, with TRBD2 identical over 12 bases. The CDR3 has 15 residues. Germline V gene sequence: CDR1 SGHRS, CDR2 YFSETQ. The J segment lost 5 bases and the V segment lost 3 bases, leaving 6 bases of the junction unmatched. The chain's CDR3 is CASSSSGRARDEQYF. DNA for the CDR3: TGCGCCAGCAGCTCTAGCGGGAGGGCCCGGGACGAGCAGTACTTC.

This clonotype occurred a few times. An end of the junction differs from the germline gene, which may be a read error. The rearrangement joins TRBV5-1 to TRBJ2-3; 9 bases map to TRBD2. From germline, CDR1 is SGHRS and CDR2 YFSETQ. This CDR3 has 16 residues. CDR3 protein: CASSLGLAGTTDTQYF. For the CDR3, the DNA is TGCGCCAGCAGTTTGGGTCTAGCGGGGACCACAGATACGCAGTATTTT.

Only a few counts were recorded for this clonotype. The V gene is TRBV20-1, the J gene TRBJ2-7; the match to TRBD2 covers 10 bases. The CDR3 sequence is 15 residues long. V gave up 6 bases and J gave up 10 bases; unmatched junction bases: 18. The germline CDR1 and CDR2 sequences are DFQATT and SNEGSKA (reference sequence). The CDR3 protein is CSARISGGLRGAQYF. The CDR3 DNA is TGCAGTGCCAGGATTAGCGGGGGGCTCCGTGGGGCCCAGTACTTC.

This clonotype occurred a few times. This CDR3 reads CASSLDLGQGSQYF. CDR3 in DNA: TGTGCCAGCAGCTTAGATTTGGGACAGGGGTCGCAGTACTTC. This chain uses TRBV7-8 with TRBJ2-7, with 10 bases lining up with TRBD1. Trimming at V came to 1 base and at J to 9 bases, leaving 6 bases not matched to a gene. This CDR3 spans 14 amino acids. The germline V gene encodes CDR1 SGHVS and CDR2 FQNEAQ. The whole variable domain, remainder taken from reference TRBV7-8 and TRBJ2-7, is GAGVSQSPRYKVAKRGQDVALRCDPISGHVSLFWYQQALGQGPEFLTYFQNEAQLDKSGLPSDRFFAERPEGSVSTLKIQRTQQEDSAVYLCASSLDLGQGSQYFGPGTRLTVT.

The V and J genes are TRBV6-5 and TRBJ1-1, with D maybe TRBD1 (6 bases). Germline loops: CDR1 MNHEY, CDR2 SVGAGI. This CDR3 comprises 12 residues. V shed 6 bases and J shed 11 bases, with 16 bases lying between them. CDR3 sequence (DNA): TGTGCCAGCAGACTTCAAGGGGGGGTGGCTTTCTTT. Amino acid sequence: CASRLQGGVAFF.

The rearrangement joins TRBV6-6 to TRBJ1-2; TRBD1 agrees at 9 bases. This CDR3 has 15 residues. J gave up 8 bases and V 5 bases, and 12 bases lay outside the gene matches. CDR1 and CDR2 (germline): MNHNY, SVGAGI (reference sequence). The CDR3: CASSTSGTGSGGYTF. In DNA form, the CDR3 reads TGTGCCAGCAGTACCTCCGGGACAGGGTCGGGGGGCTACACCTTC.

V and J are TRBV20-1 and TRBJ1-1; D not resolved. The CDR3 is 14 residues long. V was cut by 6 bases and J by 5 bases, with 19 bases left in between. Germline CDR1 reads DFQATT; CDR2 reads SNEGSKA (reference sequence). This chain's CDR3 is CSAATGPPGTEAFF. Written as DNA, the CDR3 is TGCAGTGCGGCTACCGGACCCCCGGGTACTGAAGCTTTCTTT.

The chain employs TRBV5-1 and TRBJ1-5, with a weak D call TRBD1 (6 bases). Trimming stripped 3 bases from V and 7 bases from J, with 11 bases between. In germline, CDR1 is SGHRS, CDR2 YFSETQ. The CDR3 is made up of 13 amino acids. CDR3 sequence reads: CASSSRGGQPQHF. CDR3 coding DNA: TGCGCCAGCAGCTCCAGGGGTGGACAGCCCCAGCATTTT.

As for this clonotype: An end of the junction does not agree with germline; a read error may underlie this. The J gene is TRBJ2-6, the V gene TRBV10-3, with D tentatively TRBD1 (5 bases). Germline assignment: CDR1 ENHRY and CDR2 SYGVKD. The CDR3 runs 17 residues. The CDR3 loop reads CAISRATDRSGANVRTF. The CDR3, as DNA: TGTGCCATCAGCCGAGCAACCGACCGCTCTGGGGCCAACGTCCGGACTTTC.

The chain employs TRBV2 and TRBJ2-2, with D uncertain. The CDR3 has 14 amino acids. V lost 1 base, J lost 5 bases, and 8 bases lay in between. In germline, CDR1 is SNHLY, CDR2 FYNNEI. CDR3 amino acids: CASSEVGSTGELFF. The DNA for the CDR3 is TGTGCCAGCAGTGAAGTCGGGTCTACCGGGGAGCTGTTTTTT.

This rearrangement joins TRBV6-1 to TRBJ2-1; TRBD2 aligns across 13 bases. V shed 4 bases and J 4 bases; nucleotides not matched to a gene: 4. The CDR3 extends over 16 amino acids. Germline V gene lookup returns CDR1 MNHNS and CDR2 SASEGT. CDR3 sequence reads: CASSAGTSGDYNEQFF. CDR3 sequence (DNA): TGTGCCAGCAGTGCGGGGACTAGCGGGGATTACAATGAGCAGTTCTTC.